One sample yielded the 19 T cell receptor beta chains listed below, sequenced in a study of cytomegalovirus exposure and HLA in healthy donors. The PCR used 60 Vbeta and 13 Jbeta primers. The assay was immunoSEQ multiplex PCR, and TCRdb's table has in-frame clones only and misses some. This table holds about 160,000 clones, approximately 70% found once. The sample consisted of PBMCs. These receptors were obtained from a man aged 35-49 years in good health and CMV-seropositive.

The sample holds a few counts of this clone. The chain recombines TRBV5-1 with TRBJ1-2; D unresolved. The V end lost 0 bases, the J end lost 4 bases, and 13 bases lay between the germline ends. Germline V gene sequence: CDR1 SGHRS, CDR2 YFSETQ. The CDR3 consists of 15 residues. The CDR3 DNA sequence: TGCGCCAGCAGCTTGGAAATAAGCGGGAGCTATGGCTACACCTTC. As protein: CASSLEISGSYGYTF.

The chain carries TRBV7-2 and TRBJ1-2; D gene unclear. CDR3 size: 15 residues. Germline-derived CDR1 and CDR2 are SGHTA and FQGNSA. V lost 1 base, J lost 6 bases, and 15 bases lay in between. The CDR3 loop is CASSLGWGGSDGYTF. CDR3 sequence (DNA): TGTGCCAGCAGCTTAGGGTGGGGAGGGTCGGATGGCTACACCTTC. Looking up the rest from reference TRBV7-2 and TRBJ1-2 gives the full variable domain: GAGVSQSPSNKVTEKGKDVELRCDPISGHTALYWYRQSLGQGLEFLIYFQGNSAPDKSGLPSDRFSAERTGGSVSTLTIQRTQQEDSAVYLCASSLGWGGSDGYTFGSGTRLTVV.

The chain couples TRBV7-3 to TRBJ1-3; a weak D match, TRBD1 (5 bases). Trimming pared 3 bases from V and 0 bases from J, leaving 12 bases between. The CDR3 runs to 16 residues. The germline V gene encodes CDR1 SGHTA and CDR2 FQGTGA. This CDR3 reads CASSFRDSPSGNTIYF. The CDR3 DNA sequence: TGTGCCAGCAGCTTCCGAGACAGCCCCTCTGGAAACACCATATATTTT.

This chain uses TRBV7-9 with TRBJ1-2; 7 nucleotides align to TRBD1. V lost 5 bases and J lost 7; bases outside the gene matches: 4. The germline V gene encodes CDR1 SEHNR and CDR2 FQNEAQ (reference sequence). The CDR3 loop spans 12 amino acids. The CDR3 reads CASSPDRVGYTF. CDR3 DNA: TGTGCCAGCAGCCCTGACAGGGTTGGCTACACCTTC.

This clone was counted between two and nine times. This chain joins TRBV4-3 and TRBJ1-1; TRBD1 matches at 9 bases. V shed 1 base and J 9 bases; nucleotides not matched to a gene: 12. The CDR3 contains 16 residues. In germline, CDR1 is LGHNA, CDR2 YSLEER. CDR3 in DNA: TGCGCCAGCAGCCAAGGGAGGTGGGACAGGGAACCTCAAGCTTTCTTT. The encoded protein is CASSQGRWDREPQAFF.

This chain uses TRBV19 with TRBJ1-1; maybe TRBD1 (6 bases). The ends were cut back, 5 bases at V and 2 bases at J, with 18 bases in the middle. The length of the CDR3 is 16 residues. Germline V CDR1 and CDR2: LNHDA, SQIVND (reference sequence). The CDR3 sequence: CASSATGREGNTEAFF. CDR3 in DNA: TGTGCCAGTAGTGCCACAGGGAGAGAGGGAAACACTGAAGCTTTCTTT.

The chain combines TRBV7-8 with TRBJ1-1; 7 bases fit TRBD1. Germline trimming cut 5 bases from V and 3 bases from J; bases unmatched to any gene: 9. This CDR3 spans 15 amino acids. Germline V gives CDR1 SGHVS, CDR2 FQNEAQ. CDR3 nucleotide sequence: TGTGCCAGCAGCCCCCCACAGGGGTGGGACACTGAAGCTTTCTTT. Its protein is CASSPPQGWDTEAFF.

Only a few counts were recorded for this clone. The rearrangement links TRBV4-3 to TRBJ1-2, with D uncertain. The V and J ends lost 0 bases and 4 bases respectively, with 9 bases between them. This CDR3 has 14 amino acids. Germline V gene sequence: CDR1 LGHNA, CDR2 YSLEER. Written as DNA, the CDR3 is TGCGCCAGCAGCCAAGAAGAGGGTTCCTATGGCTACACCTTC. Protein: CASSQEEGSYGYTF.

The chain carries TRBV5-1 and TRBJ2-1; the D gene is possibly TRBD2 (6 bases). V lost 4 bases, J lost 2 bases, and 16 bases lay in between. Germline CDR1 reads SGHRS; CDR2 reads YFSETQ. The CDR3 loop spans 16 amino acids. The CDR3 reads CASSPSGGGTYNEQFF. The CDR3 DNA reads as TGCGCCAGCAGCCCGAGCGGAGGAGGGACCTACAATGAGCAGTTCTTC. Using reference TRBV5-1 and TRBJ2-1 for the parts outside the CDR3, the full variable domain is KAGVTQTPRYLIKTRGQQVTLSCSPISGHRSVSWYQQTPGQGLQFLFEYFSETQRNKGNFPGRFSGRQFSNSRSEMNVSTLELGDSALYLCASSPSGGGTYNEQFFGPGTRLTVL.

The chain couples TRBV6-5 to TRBJ1-4; 12 bases agree with TRBD1. This CDR3 region has 15 residues. With 6 bases clipped from V and 11 bases from J, the junction kept 10 bases outside the gene matches. Germline V gene data show CDR1 as MNHEY and CDR2 as SVGAGI. The CDR3 nucleotides read TGTGCCAGCAGCCTCAGGGGGACAGGGGGCGGGAAACTGTTTTTT. The encoded protein is CASSLRGTGGGKLFF.

This clone was counted a few times. V is TRBV6-5 and J is TRBJ2-5, with a possible D match to TRBD1 (7 bases). The end of the DNA aligns better with TRBJ2-7, so the J call may be wrong. Germline V gene sequence: CDR1 MNHEY, CDR2 SVGAGI. CDR3 length: 14 amino acids. CDR3 sequence reads: CASSPRDRVYEQYF. CDR3 coding DNA: TGTGCCAGCAGTCCGCGGGACAGAGTCTACGAGCAGTACTTC.

The rearrangement uses TRBV29-1 and TRBJ2-7; D perhaps matches TRBD1 (6 bases). V was clipped by 1 base and J by 5 bases, with 21 bases between them. Germline CDR1 and CDR2: SQVTM and ANQGSEA. The CDR3 has 16 amino acids. The CDR3 region is CSVEAVGASLGHEQYF. DNA for the CDR3: TGCAGCGTTGAAGCGGTGGGGGCCTCACTTGGACACGAGCAGTACTTC.

The CDR3: CASSYPTGGTYEQYF. DNA for the CDR3: TGTGCCAGCAGTTACCCGACAGGGGGAACCTACGAGCAGTACTTC. This rearrangement joins TRBV6-5 to TRBJ2-7; 9 positions match TRBD1. Germline loops: CDR1 MNHEY, CDR2 SVGAGI. The CDR3 spans 15 residues. Germline trimming cut 2 bases from V and 2 bases from J; bases unmatched to any gene: 4.

The chain employs TRBV4-2 and TRBJ1-1, with TRBD1 as a possible D gene (5 bases). The CDR3 has 14 residues. The V end lost 4 bases, the J end lost 0 bases, and 9 bases lay between the germline ends. CDR1 and CDR2 (germline): LGHNA, YNFKEQ. The CDR3: CASSPRTMNTEAFF. The DNA of the CDR3 is TGTGCCAGCAGCCCCAGGACAATGAACACTGAAGCTTTCTTT.

This clone was counted a few times. The chain is built from TRBV9 and TRBJ1-2; TRBD1 agrees at 9 bases. V lost 5 bases to trimming and J lost 8 bases; unmatched junction nucleotides: 13. Germline-derived CDR1 and CDR2 are SGDLS and YYNGEE. The CDR3 is 15 amino acids. The CDR3 protein is CASSPIGGQGGGYTF. The CDR3, as DNA: TGTGCCAGCAGTCCAATCGGGGGACAGGGAGGCGGCTACACCTTC.

The gene calls are TRBV5-1 and TRBJ1-3, with 9 bases identical to TRBD1. The CDR3 runs to 15 residues. Germline trimming cut 2 bases from V and 1 base from J; bases unmatched to any gene: 1. The germline gives CDR1 SGHRS, CDR2 YFSETQ. For the CDR3, the DNA is TGCGCCAGCAGCTTCGACAGGGGGTCTGGAAACACCATATATTTT. This encodes CASSFDRGSGNTIYF.

The chain joins TRBV9 to TRBJ2-7; no firm D call. The germline V and J ends were trimmed by 0 bases and 6 bases, with 7 bases remaining between them. The CDR3 has 12 amino acids. The germline V gene has CDR1 SGDLS and CDR2 YYNGEE. The CDR3 sequence is CASSVGRGEQYF. The CDR3 coding sequence is TGTGCCAGCAGCGTAGGTAGAGGCGAGCAGTACTTC.

This clone was found a few times. The rearrangement links TRBV5-1 to TRBJ2-7; no clear D. In germline, CDR1 is SGHRS, CDR2 YFSETQ. The CDR3 is 12 amino acids. V shed 4 bases and J shed 1 base, with 6 bases lying between them. CDR3 residues: CASSHGSYEQYF. The CDR3 DNA reads as TGCGCCAGCAGCCACGGTTCCTACGAGCAGTACTTC.

The chain recombines TRBV5-1 with TRBJ1-2, with TRBD1 matching over 7 bases. Germline V gene sequence: CDR1 SGHRS, CDR2 YFSETQ. J gave up 5 bases and V 1 base, and 11 bases lay outside the gene matches. This CDR3 spans 16 amino acids. In DNA, the CDR3 is TGCGCCAGCAGCTTGCCCACAGACAGGGTCGATTATGGCTACACCTTC. Translated: CASSLPTDRVDYGYTF.